This T cell receptor beta chain was sequenced during a study of T cell repertoires in cytomegalovirus infection. As for the study in general: Epitope selection comprised recently identified HLA-C-restricted CMV epitopes and well-studied HLA-B-restricted CMV epitopes. It can be stated that public TCR beta signatures indicated CMV infection as well as a matching HLA type. Broader study findings: There were HLA-C-restricted CMV-specific TCR beta clonotypes dominating the ex vivo response. Summed frequency of shared TCR beta families picked out CMV carriers who also had the relevant HLA.

In the case of this clonotype: Its antigen remains unidentified.

Each CDR3 protein is one row after TCRdb ran MiXCR on the reads. Of 750,000 to 900,000 distinct CDR3 sequences in the sample, about 27% were seen once. This CDR3 is built from 14 residues. Trimming removed 2 bases at V and 4 bases at J, with 11 bases between. Per the germline V gene, CDR1 is PRHDT and CDR2 is FYEKMQ (reference sequence). Here the sequenced sample was cultured CD8+ T cells from PBMCs, taken from culture after CMV antigen stimulation. The chain carries TRBV13 and TRBJ1-1; D is unresolved. This clonotype originated in a human donor in good health (CMV status not recorded). Some clones in this sample may be carry-over from other donors' samples. The CDR3 DNA sequence: TGTGCCAGCAGCTTATGGTCTTTGGCCACTGAAGCTTTCTTT. Translation gives CASSLWSLATEAFF.